This entry concerns a single TCR beta chain. V lost 4 bases, J lost 7 bases, and 16 bases lay in between. The CDR3 is made up of 14 amino acids. Per germline, CDR1 SGHAT and CDR2 FQNNGV. The data were obtained in a study of blood T cell repertoires in COVID-19. Study context: Some COVID-19 samples were acute and others convalescent; all came from the United States, Italy and Spain. T cells, B-cell-depleted T cells, or PBMCs supplied cDNA or gDNA.

In the original processing: Amplified reference gene primers provided the basis for estimating nucleated cell counts. Some clones are missing from TCRdb's copy, which holds only in-frame ones; the method was immunoSEQ multiplex PCR. V and J calls and clone size are those listed in that table; D and trimming were worked out from the DNA. The table includes about 74,000 clones, roughly 88% detected once. The sample taken for sequencing was peripheral blood. V gene TRBV11-2 combines with J gene TRBJ1-2; maybe TRBD1 (5 bases). This sequence was found in a woman older than 75 with acute or convalescent COVID-19. The CDR3 sequence: CASSYGGILGGYTF. DNA of the CDR3: TGTGCCAGCAGCTATGGGGGGATATTAGGTGGCTACACCTTC.